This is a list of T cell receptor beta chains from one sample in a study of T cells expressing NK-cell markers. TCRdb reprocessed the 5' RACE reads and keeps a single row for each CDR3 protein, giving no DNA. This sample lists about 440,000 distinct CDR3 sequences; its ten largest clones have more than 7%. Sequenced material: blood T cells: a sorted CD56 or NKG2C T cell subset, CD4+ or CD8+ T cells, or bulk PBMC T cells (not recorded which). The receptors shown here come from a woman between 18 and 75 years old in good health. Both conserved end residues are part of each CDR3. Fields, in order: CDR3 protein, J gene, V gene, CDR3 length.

CDR3aa: CASSSLAGIQETQYF
j_gene: TRBJ2-5
v_gene: TRBV7-8
len: 15

CDR3aa: CSARDATSADEQFF
j_gene: TRBJ2-1
v_gene: TRBV20-1
len: 14

CDR3aa: CASTPWRGSTEAFF
j_gene: TRBJ1-1
v_gene: TRBV12-3/TRBV12-4
len: 14

CDR3aa: CSATTGTSGENTQYF
j_gene: TRBJ2-3
v_gene: TRBV20-1
len: 15

CDR3aa: CASSHNTVDRFSGNTIYF
j_gene: TRBJ1-3
v_gene: TRBV6-1
len: 18

CDR3aa: CASTRTGMNTEAFF
j_gene: TRBJ1-1
v_gene: TRBV6-2/TRBV6-3
len: 14

CDR3aa: CASRASGGALFNEQFF
j_gene: TRBJ2-1
v_gene: TRBV5-4
len: 16

CDR3aa: CASSGTTRYEQYF
j_gene: TRBJ2-7
v_gene: TRBV6-2/TRBV6-3
len: 13

CDR3aa: CASSSAIRGSGTPQFHIQYF
j_gene: TRBJ2-4
v_gene: TRBV13
len: 20

CDR3aa: CSAEPGLADTHQETQYF
j_gene: TRBJ2-5
v_gene: TRBV20-1
len: 17

CDR3aa: CSVQDRAGYGYTF
j_gene: TRBJ1-2
v_gene: TRBV29-1
len: 13

CDR3aa: CASSFGTGNYGYTF
j_gene: TRBJ1-2
v_gene: TRBV7-9
len: 14

CDR3aa: CASSLGMTEGETQYF
j_gene: TRBJ2-5
v_gene: TRBV7-9
len: 15

CDR3aa: CASSVRAIRETQYF
j_gene: TRBJ2-5
v_gene: TRBV9
len: 14

CDR3aa: CASSSTDLTRSISYNEQFF
j_gene: TRBJ2-1
v_gene: TRBV11-2
len: 19

CDR3aa: CSARGSPSYEQYF
j_gene: TRBJ2-7
v_gene: TRBV20-1
len: 13

CDR3aa: CASSPALTDTQYF
j_gene: TRBJ2-3
v_gene: TRBV5-4
len: 13

CDR3aa: CASGAARVSPLHF
j_gene: TRBJ1-6
v_gene: TRBV7-2
len: 13

CDR3aa: CASSQANTEAFF
j_gene: TRBJ1-1
v_gene: TRBV4-1
len: 12

CDR3aa: CASSVTGTGGYNEQFF
j_gene: TRBJ2-1
v_gene: TRBV9
len: 16

CDR3aa: CASSTTGRDTEAFF
j_gene: TRBJ1-1
v_gene: TRBV12-3/TRBV12-4
len: 14

CDR3aa: CASSSQGGYNSPLHF
j_gene: TRBJ1-6
v_gene: TRBV12-3/TRBV12-4
len: 15

CDR3aa: CAISPGTSGGNEQFF
j_gene: TRBJ2-1
v_gene: TRBV10-3
len: 15

CDR3aa: CASSDSLGQGNTEAFF
j_gene: TRBJ1-1
v_gene: TRBV6-2/TRBV6-3
len: 16

CDR3aa: CSAPTDNSYEQYF
j_gene: TRBJ2-7
v_gene: TRBV20-1
len: 13

CDR3aa: CASSPGSGLGEQFF
j_gene: TRBJ2-1
v_gene: TRBV5-4
len: 14

CDR3aa: CASSRYSVDEQFF
j_gene: TRBJ2-1
v_gene: TRBV7-2
len: 13

CDR3aa: CATSDPRSTGTGELFF
j_gene: TRBJ2-2
v_gene: TRBV24-1
len: 16

CDR3aa: CASSFRQTNTGELFF
j_gene: TRBJ2-2
v_gene: TRBV5-6
len: 15

CDR3aa: CSAITSASGEQFF
j_gene: TRBJ2-1
v_gene: TRBV20-1
len: 13

CDR3aa: CASILAGEAGELFF
j_gene: TRBJ2-2
v_gene: TRBV28
len: 14

CDR3aa: CASSLAQGQTTTEAFF
j_gene: TRBJ1-1
v_gene: TRBV7-6
len: 16

CDR3aa: CASNPQGWNEQNF
j_gene: TRBJ2-7
v_gene: TRBV12-3/TRBV12-4
len: 13

CDR3aa: CASSSTQGPGYTF
j_gene: TRBJ1-2
v_gene: TRBV12-3/TRBV12-4
len: 13

CDR3aa: CASSYLMPSPSGNTIYF
j_gene: TRBJ1-3
v_gene: TRBV13
len: 17

CDR3aa: CASSRQTGPQIYGYTF
j_gene: TRBJ1-2
v_gene: TRBV7-9
len: 16

CDR3aa: CASRTDYNEQFF
j_gene: TRBJ2-1
v_gene: TRBV2
len: 12

CDR3aa: CASSESREGEKLFF
j_gene: TRBJ1-4
v_gene: TRBV2
len: 14

CDR3aa: CAWSSGKGIGYTF
j_gene: TRBJ1-2
v_gene: TRBV30
len: 13

CDR3aa: CSASREVTPDSAQYF
j_gene: TRBJ2-3
v_gene: TRBV20-1
len: 15

CDR3aa: CASSLRLTNSPLHF
j_gene: TRBJ1-6
v_gene: TRBV7-3
len: 14

CDR3aa: CASSLSPGQGTGELFF
j_gene: TRBJ2-2
v_gene: TRBV5-1
len: 16

CDR3aa: CASSRQGETQYF
j_gene: TRBJ2-5
v_gene: TRBV25-1
len: 12

CDR3aa: CASGRDRAGTGELFF
j_gene: TRBJ2-2
v_gene: TRBV27
len: 15

CDR3aa: CASSPPGTSSYGYTF
j_gene: TRBJ1-2
v_gene: TRBV12-3/TRBV12-4
len: 15

CDR3aa: CASRVPDSTDTQYF
j_gene: TRBJ2-3
v_gene: TRBV27
len: 14

CDR3aa: CASSGTSGGASTDTQYF
j_gene: TRBJ2-3
v_gene: TRBV23-1
len: 17

CDR3aa: CAFGQGTTDTQYF
j_gene: TRBJ2-3
v_gene: TRBV30
len: 13